These 16 T cell receptor beta chains were all obtained from the same sample, sequenced in a study of T cells after yellow fever vaccination. MiXCR was run by TCRdb on the 5' RACE reads, yielding one entry per CDR3 protein. The repertoire includes some 240,000 distinct CDR3 sequences, roughly 3.5% of them detected once, and roughly a fifth sits in the top ten. The specimen comprised PBMCs, sampled 15 days after the yellow fever booster vaccination. These receptors all come from a man between 18 and 29 years old who received the YFV17D yellow fever vaccine.

This rearrangement joins TRBV11-3 to TRBJ2-2; 8 bases are a match to TRBD1. V dropped 5 bases and J dropped 1; count of bases not matched to a gene: 12. Germline V lookup: CDR1 SGHNT, CDR2 YENEEA. The CDR3 runs 18 residues. The chain's CDR3 is CASSPRRSGTGNTGELFF. The CDR3 DNA reads as TGTGCCAGCAGCCCGCGACGGTCGGGGACAGGGAACACCGGGGAGCTGTTTTTT.

This clonotype was counted at least ten times. V and J are TRBV12-3 or TRBV12-4 and TRBJ2-7; tentative D call: TRBD2 (5 bases). The CDR3 totals 14 residues. V was clipped by 6 bases and J by 5 bases, with 17 bases between them. The CDR3 nucleotides read TGTGCCAGCAGCCGCCACGGGATAGAGAACGAGCAGTACTTC. It encodes CASSRHGIENEQYF.

This clonotype was recorded at least ten times. This chain uses TRBV30 with TRBJ2-7; D possibly corresponds to TRBD1 (5 bases). The V end lost 3 bases, the J end lost 3 bases, and 9 bases lay between the germline ends. The germline gives CDR1 GTSNPN, CDR2 SVGIG (reference sequence). The CDR3 loop spans 12 amino acids. The CDR3 reads CAWRAGYYEQYF. CDR3 DNA sequence: TGTGCCTGGAGAGCAGGGTACTACGAGCAGTACTTC.

Ten or more counts support this clonotype. The rearrangement uses TRBV5-1 and TRBJ2-2; 9 nucleotides line up with TRBD2. The V segment lost 1 base and the J segment 5 bases; nucleotides outside the gene matches: 3. Germline V lookup: CDR1 SGHRS, CDR2 YFSETQ. CDR3 size: 15 residues. CDR3 sequence: CASSLLAGRTGELFF. The CDR3 coding sequence is TGCGCCAGCAGCTTGCTAGCGGGGCGAACCGGGGAGCTGTTTTTT. Complete variable domain (other parts from reference TRBV5-1 and TRBJ2-2): KAGVTQTPRYLIKTRGQQVTLSCSPISGHRSVSWYQQTPGQGLQFLFEYFSETQRNKGNFPGRFSGRQFSNSRSEMNVSTLELGDSALYLCASSLLAGRTGELFFGEGSRLTVL.

This clonotype has a count of ten or more. The CDR3 DNA follows: TGTGCCAGCAGCCAAGGAGCTAGCGGGGGTTATGAGCAGTTCTTC. As protein: CASSQGASGGYEQFF. The chain recombines TRBV4-2 with TRBJ2-1, with 10 bases fitting TRBD2. Germline CDR1 is LGHNA and CDR2 is YNFKEQ. This CDR3 is 15 amino acids long. V shed 1 base, J shed 8 bases, and the junction held 5 bases outside the gene matches.

This clonotype was picked up many times. The chain combines TRBV3-1 with TRBJ2-3; TRBD2 aligns across 8 bases. The J segment lost 2 bases and the V segment lost 0 bases, leaving 4 bases of the junction unmatched. CDR3 length: 16 residues. CDR1 is LGHDT and CDR2 is YNNKEL in the germline V gene (reference sequence). As DNA, the CDR3 is TGTGCCAGCAGCCAAGAGGGCGGGGGGCACACAGATACGCAGTATTTT. Residues: CASSQEGGGHTDTQYF.

This clonotype was counted at least ten times. This chain's CDR3 is CASSFGTASTDTQYF. The CDR3 coding sequence is TGCGCCAGCAGCTTCGGGACAGCCTCCACAGATACGCAGTATTTT. J is TRBJ2-3 and V is TRBV5-1; TRBD1 agrees at 7 bases. Per germline, CDR1 SGHRS and CDR2 YFSETQ. V trimming: 2 bases; J trimming: 2 bases; junction bases outside the gene matches: 5. The CDR3 length is 15 residues.

This clonotype has ten or more counts. The V call is TRBV20-1, the J call TRBJ2-4, with 13 bases lining up with TRBD2. Per germline, CDR1 DFQATT and CDR2 SNEGSKA (reference sequence). The CDR3 length is 15 residues. The junction had 10 bases not matched to a gene; V was cut back by 6 bases and J by 8 bases. In DNA form, the CDR3 reads TGCAGTGCCCCGGGACTAGCGGGGAGTCGCGACATTCAGTACTTC. It is translated as CSAPGLAGSRDIQYF.

This clonotype was counted many times. CDR3 protein: CASSLGQQNEQFF. DNA for the CDR3: TGTGCCAGCAGCCTCGGACAGCAGAATGAGCAGTTCTTC. The rearrangement joins TRBV7-3 to TRBJ2-1, with D possibly matching TRBD1 (6 bases). Germline loops: CDR1 SGHTA, CDR2 FQGTGA. The CDR3 sequence is 13 residues long. Trimming shortened V by 5 bases and J by 7 bases, and 12 bases separated the two germline ends.

This clonotype has at least ten counts. The V call is TRBV5-1, the J call TRBJ2-2; perhaps TRBD1 as D (6 bases). CDR1 and CDR2 (germline): SGHRS, YFSETQ. The germline V and J ends were trimmed by 4 bases and 5 bases, with 12 bases remaining between them. The CDR3 consists of 14 residues. The CDR3 DNA reads as TGCGCCAGCAGCGAACCACAGGGAACCGGGGAGCTGTTTTTT. Translated: CASSEPQGTGELFF.

This clonotype has ten or more counts. The chain couples TRBV5-4 to TRBJ1-1; tentative D call: TRBD1 (6 bases). V was pared by 1 base and J by 9 bases, with 19 bases between. CDR3 length: 15 amino acids. Germline lookup yields CDR1 SGHNT and CDR2 YYREEE (reference sequence). CDR3 in amino acids: CASSLRLSGVTQAFF. CDR3 coding DNA: TGTGCCAGCAGCTTGCGGCTCTCAGGGGTTACTCAAGCTTTCTTT.

This clonotype has more than one count but fewer than ten. The chain uses TRBV20-1 and TRBJ1-5; a weak D match, TRBD1 (5 bases). With 3 bases removed from V and 0 bases from J, the gap between germline ends came to 15 bases. Germline V gene sequence: CDR1 DFQATT, CDR2 SNEGSKA (reference sequence). This CDR3 has 16 amino acids. This CDR3 is CSARPRQSDSNQPQHF. The CDR3 DNA is TGCAGTGCTAGGCCAAGACAGTCGGATAGCAATCAGCCCCAGCATTTT.

In this sample, this clonotype turned up many times. The chain joins TRBV4-2 to TRBJ2-2; D call uncertain. The germline V gene has CDR1 LGHNA and CDR2 YNFKEQ. V lost 1 base, J lost 1 base, and 10 bases lay in between. The CDR3 totals 16 residues. CDR3 DNA: TGTGCCAGCAGCCAAGGGACGGTGCTGAACACCGGGGAGCTGTTTTTT. Its protein product is CASSQGTVLNTGELFF.

Regarding this clonotype: A much larger clone differs from this one at a single base, so this may be a read error. The V and J genes are TRBV12-3 or TRBV12-4 and TRBJ2-1; 8 positions agree with TRBD2. The CDR3 has 14 amino acids. The CDR3: CASVAGIAYTEQFF. The CDR3 region has the DNA TGTGCCAGCGTAGCGGGGATAGCCTACACTGAGCAGTTCTTC.

This clonotype showed up many times. CDR3 in DNA: TGTGCCAGCAGTTACCTGGGTCTTTACAATGAGCAGTTCTTC. Amino acids: CASSYLGLYNEQFF. The rearrangement uses TRBV6-2 or TRBV6-3 and TRBJ2-1, with D hard to call. With 2 bases removed from V and 4 bases from J, the gap between germline ends came to 9 bases. Germline values: CDR1 MNHEY, CDR2 SVGEGT. The CDR3 extends over 14 amino acids.

This clonotype was seen at least ten times. The V call is TRBV7-2, the J call TRBJ2-5; tentatively, D is TRBD1 (5 bases). Germline CDR1 reads SGHTA; CDR2 reads FQGNSA. The CDR3 runs 14 residues. V lost 1 base and J 3 bases, leaving 9 bases between the germline ends. The CDR3 nucleotides are TGTGCCAGCAGCTTAGTATTCAGGGAAGAGACCCAGTACTTC. Its translation is CASSLVFREETQYF. Complete variable domain (other parts from reference TRBV7-2 and TRBJ2-5): GAGVSQSPSNKVTEKGKDVELRCDPISGHTALYWYRQSLGQGLEFLIYFQGNSAPDKSGLPSDRFSAERTGGSVSTLTIQRTQQEDSAVYLCASSLVFREETQYFGPGTRLLVL.